These 2 T cell receptor beta chains came from one sample sequenced in a study of T-cell memory formation after mild COVID-19. TCRdb reprocessed the 5' RACE reads with MiXCR, giving one entry per CDR3 protein. The top ten hold about 12% of the sample, which has 160,000 or so distinct CDR3 sequences, around 30% seen once. Sequences were obtained from PBMCs or a T cell subset sorted from them (not recorded which). Receptors were obtained from an adult woman who had mild COVID-19 (a few samples of this study predate the infection). Cell type and time point are not known.

Only a few counts were recorded for this clonotype. The J gene is TRBJ2-1, the V gene TRBV7-2; the D gene could be TRBD1 or TRBD2 (6 bases each). The CDR3 sequence is 17 residues long. The ends were cut back, 5 bases at V and 9 bases at J, with 26 bases in the middle. Germline values: CDR1 SGHTA, CDR2 FQGNSA. The CDR3, as DNA: TGTGCCAGCAGCCCCTACTCGACTAGGGGTGTACAGGGTGAGCAGTTCTTC. It encodes CASSPYSTRGVQGEQFF. The variable domain in full, completed from reference TRBV7-2 and TRBJ2-1, reads GAGVSQSPSNKVTEKGKDVELRCDPISGHTALYWYRQSLGQGLEFLIYFQGNSAPDKSGLPSDRFSAERTGGSVSTLTIQRTQQEDSAVYLCASSPYSTRGVQGEQFFGPGTRLTVL.

This clonotype showed up just a few times. V gene TRBV14 combines with J gene TRBJ2-3; D remains unclear. Germline V lookup: CDR1 SGHDN, CDR2 FVKESK. V lost 4 bases, J lost 7 bases, and 18 bases lay in between. This CDR3 is built from 15 residues. The CDR3 spells CASSRLPPSAHTQYF. Here the CDR3 DNA reads TGTGCCAGCAGCCGACTTCCCCCCTCGGCCCATACGCAGTATTTT.